The clone carrying this T cell receptor beta chain was found many times. The record originates from a study of T cells after yellow fever vaccination. TCRdb reanalysed the 5' RACE reads using MiXCR and keeps one entry per CDR3 protein. The repertoire has a few hundred thousand distinct CDR3 sequences, roughly 4.3% of them found once; the top ten carry approximately 24%. This material consisted of PBMCs, taken 5 days after the yellow fever booster vaccination. The receptor comes from a man aged 18 to 30 who received the YFV17D yellow fever vaccine.

Here the CDR3 DNA reads TGTGCCAGCAGCCGCGATTCGGGGTCGGAAGCTTTCTTT. Translated, it gives CASSRDSGSEAFF. This sequence joins TRBV3-1 and TRBJ1-1; D ambiguous. The V gene's germline CDR1 is LGHDT and CDR2 YNNKEL (reference sequence). The CDR3 totals 13 residues. Trimming left V 4 bases short and J 8 bases short, with 14 bases between.